The source of this T cell receptor beta chain is a study of T cell repertoires in cytomegalovirus infection. Comment on this clonotype: Antigen specificity is unknown.

TCRdb ran MiXCR on the reads and lists one entry per CDR3 protein. Counted here are approximately 470,000 distinct CDR3 sequences, under 45% occurring once; the ten biggest clones make up around 45%. Trimming shortened V by 5 bases and J by 2 bases, and 10 bases separated the two germline ends. CDR1 SQVTM and CDR2 ANQGSEA come from the germline V gene. The CDR3 runs 13 residues. This receptor was identified in a human donor in good health (CMV status not recorded). Some clones in this sample may be carry-over from other donors' samples. The chain links TRBV29-1 to TRBJ2-1; tentative D call: TRBD2 (6 bases). The source was cultured PBMCs, collected from culture after CMV antigen stimulation. For the CDR3, the DNA is TGCAGCGTTCGGGGGTCACCCTACAATGAGCAGTTCTTC. Translated, it gives CSVRGSPYNEQFF.